This entry is about one T cell receptor (beta chain). The clone's antigen remains unknown. Base qualities are not recorded, but no much larger clone differs from it by a single base. The data originate from a study of shared clonotypes between healthy human individuals (dated by TCRdb to about 2020). Regarding the research as a whole: The cohort included a few men and a couple of women between 18 and 49 years of age. For each donor, three plates each were used for CD4 naive and CD4 memory, two plates were used for CD8 naive, and one plate was used for CD8 memory. To increase sequencing depth and limit assay-specific biases, different laboratories used diverse techniques to prepare libraries and sequence TCR repertoires. Per donor, leukapheresis produced somewhere between about 0.9 and 9 billion PBMCs. To estimate repertoire size and how much clonotypes are shared between individuals, the study performed deep sequencing of blood TCR repertoires from a few healthy adults.

General findings and caveats noted by the study authors: Pairwise subsampling indicated that sequencing depth was expected to affect the degree of clonotype sharing among donors. Sharing across a few donors was observed for about 5% of naive CD4, over 3% of naive CD8, 2% to 2.5% of memory CD4, and around 0.42% of memory CD8 clonotypes. Compared with non-shared clonotypes, the clonotypes found in all four sorted-subset donors had higher generation probabilities. Sampling was restricted to blood, and TCR repertoires in tissue are likely to differ from TCR repertoires in blood. Even with the large sequencing depth, rarefaction of the sorted-subset datasets indicated that sequencing was incomplete. Naive subsets generally had larger estimated clonotype richness than memory subsets did. Because the study included only a small number of donors, the genetic and exposure-history diversity represented was limited.

Using the deep immunoSEQ assay, TCR CDR3 regions were amplified from genomic DNA by multiplex PCR. Extracted genomic DNA from each cell subset was spread evenly across all wells of several immunoSEQ 96-well plates, with each plate serving as a replicate. For sorted subsets, approximately 210 ng of genomic DNA, equivalent to 30,000 or so T cell genomes, went into each replicate PCR. The purified libraries were quantified using a Qubit 3.0 fluorometer, sized with a Bioanalyzer 2100, and then quantified again using the KAPA Library Quantification kit. A separate single-read 150-cycle Illumina NextSeq 550 flow cell was used to sequence each immunoSEQ 96-well plate. The authors processed their data as follows. Because only junctional sequences without quality scores were contained in the immunoSEQ output, filtering matching that applied to full-length reads could not be performed. Sequences were annotated with PyIR, a Python wrapper for IgBLAST v1.9, using IMGT germline references to assign V/J genes and CDR3. Reads were filtered out if the reads had weak V/J assignments (E-value above 1e-6), no CDR3, stop codons, out-of-frame junctions, or ambiguous translated residues. V3J clonotypes were defined as sequences sharing an identical inferred V gene, J gene, and CDR3 amino acid sequence. The percentage overlap between two repertoires was calculated by dividing the number of shared unique clonotypes by the size of the smaller repertoire. Repertoire richness was assessed with RTK rarefaction, the Chao1 estimator, and Recon v2.1 estimates of unobserved clonotypes. Generation probabilities for all TCRbeta clonotypes obtained by the gDNA method from four donors were computed using OLGA. TCRdb took over this immuneACCESS table, retaining in-frame rearrangements with V and J assigned. Such tables are incomplete; in checked studies, under half of the missing clones stem from an unresolved V gene, and the remainder is unexplained. That table gives V, J and clone size, and the DNA gave D and trimming. This sample holds about 2.3 million clones; approximately 93% were observed only once. Roughly 0.36% of the sample is taken by the ten largest.

At the junction V is shortened by 0 bases and J by 5 bases, with 20 bases in between. The germline V gene supplies CDR1 SGDLS and CDR2 YYNGEE. Its CDR3 holds 17 amino acids, cysteine through phenylalanine. Only the CDR3 part of the read is kept: 51 bases, read in frame from the first base. The donors were healthy, HIV-negative adults with no recently reported acute infections or vaccinations. Every donor was a Caucasian adult residing in Nashville, Tennessee, USA. CD4+ T cells were enriched through magnetic negative selection, after which naive cells were positively selected on CD45RA and the remaining negative fraction served as the memory subset. After blood collection by leukapheresis, PBMCs were isolated using Ficoll-Histopaque density gradient centrifugation and then cryopreserved in the vapor phase of liquid nitrogen. Analytical flow cytometry was used to check the purity and quantity of each magnetically sorted T cell population. Genomic DNA was isolated from every sorted fraction and measured by UV absorbance on a Nanodrop 2000c.

The material sequenced was naive CD4+ T cells from PBMCs. The sample's cell subset or site label is to be understood as: CD45RA+ positively selected. The rearranged chain carries TRBV9 and TRBJ2-5; the D region possibly corresponds to TRBD1 (6 bases align). The sequence came from a man aged 18 to 30 in good health. Some clones in this sample may be carry-over from other donors' samples. The CDR3 region has the sequence CASSVGVSGTPPETQYF. The nucleotide sequence reads as follows: TGTGCCAGCAGCGTAGGAGTTTCGGGGACACCGCCGGAGACCCAGTACTTC.